A single sample is the source of the 3 T cell receptor beta chains below, sequenced in a study of blood T cell repertoires in COVID-19. Produced via immunoSEQ multiplex PCR; TCRdb's table is partial and in-frame only. The sample has about 490,000 clones, approximately 85% seen once. The specimen was peripheral blood. These receptors were taken from a human donor in a cohort sampled during active COVID-19.

The chain combines TRBV6-4 with TRBJ2-3, with TRBD2 matching 9 bases. Germline loops: CDR1 MRHNA, CDR2 SNTAGT. The ends lost 2 bases at V and 2 bases at J; junction bases unmatched: 2. The CDR3 length is 15 residues. The CDR3: CASSDLAGNTDTQYF. CDR3 DNA: TGTGCCAGCAGTGACCTAGCGGGGAACACAGATACGCAGTATTTT.

This clone was observed a few times. The chain combines TRBV15 with TRBJ2-2, with unresolved D. CDR3 length equals 14 residues. Germline V gene data show CDR1 as LNHNV and CDR2 as YYDKDF (reference sequence). Trimming removed 6 bases from V and 3 bases from J, with 11 bases in between. As DNA, the CDR3 is TGTGCCACCAGGGGCCCTACAGACACCGGGGAGCTGTTTTTT. This gives the protein CATRGPTDTGELFF.

A few counts support this clone. This rearrangement joins TRBV7-3 to TRBJ2-5; TRBD2 might be the D (6 bases). Germline assignment: CDR1 SGHTA and CDR2 FQGTGA. The CDR3 sequence is 15 residues long. V shed 5 bases and J shed 5 bases, with 18 bases lying between them. CDR3 sequence (DNA): TGTGCCAGCAGCCCCGGCGGTGGTGGGAGGGAGACCCAGTACTTC. Protein sequence: CASSPGGGGRETQYF.